This T cell receptor beta chain came from a study of CD8+CD57+ T cells in acquired aplastic anemia (dated by TCRdb to 2016 to 2019). Looking at the study overall: On average, sorted CD4+ and CD8+ cells yielded about 3 ug of extracted DNA, with a range of roughly 0.18 to 30 ug.

A distance of 19 bases separates the germline ends of V and J, which lose 7 bases and 3 bases respectively. The CDR3 covers 16 residues, taking in both the cysteine and the phenylalanine. Only the CDR3 DNA is retained, 48 bases long and in frame from the first base. CDR1 and CDR2 (MDHEN, SYDVKM) derive from the germline V gene. Profiling of TCR beta VDJ combinations and CDR3 sequences used genomic DNA as the template. An Illumina HiSeq 2000 was used for TCR repertoire sequencing. In the authors' own workflow: Repertoires were assessed using TRBV/TRBJ rearrangement plots, CDR3 size and DJ length profiles, and Simpson's diversity index. The immunodominant clone was defined as the most abundant DNA sequence in deep sequencing data. CDR3 amino acid sequences were checked for sharing across subjects and were also compared against the VDJdb database and published repertoires. In-frame beta chains were kept once TCRdb had trimmed the public reads at Q25 with fastp and called clones with MiXCR. Rows with a matching CDR3 protein are joined into one entry that keeps the most common DNA and genes. The V and J calls reflect TCRdb's pipeline rather than the authors' work. Across this sample there are under 350,000 distinct CDR3 sequences, with around 60% seen only once. Under 8.5% of the sample is held by the ten biggest clonotypes.

The study at large found these results: Patients and healthy controls showed no significant difference in CD8+ Simpson's diversity (P=0.060). Approximately 27 CD8+ CDR3 sequences were found in both patients and controls but appeared to be highly expressed in patients and within the immunodominant clones of the patients.

In the study, sorted CD4+ and CD8+ blood T cells from patients with severe aplastic anemia and from healthy subjects underwent deep sequencing of TCR repertoires. Ficoll-Paque density gradient centrifugation was used to isolate peripheral blood mononuclear cells. Before DNA extraction, CD4+ and CD8+ T cells were sorted by FACS or by magnetic beads. This clonotype was recorded at least ten times. Its specific antigen is unknown. There are no base qualities to consult, and no much larger clone falls within one base. Sequenced: sorted CD4+, CD8+, or CD8+CD57+ T cells (not recorded which) from PBMCs. The sequence joins TRBV28 to TRBJ1-5, and TRBD1 may be the D gene, going by 5 matching bases. This TCR was recovered from a human donor with severe aplastic anemia or a healthy control (not recorded which). The DNA is as follows: TGTGCCAGCACCCTTGTACCGGGCAGGGTCAATCAGCCCCAGCATTTT. Its translation is CASTLVPGRVNQPQHF.